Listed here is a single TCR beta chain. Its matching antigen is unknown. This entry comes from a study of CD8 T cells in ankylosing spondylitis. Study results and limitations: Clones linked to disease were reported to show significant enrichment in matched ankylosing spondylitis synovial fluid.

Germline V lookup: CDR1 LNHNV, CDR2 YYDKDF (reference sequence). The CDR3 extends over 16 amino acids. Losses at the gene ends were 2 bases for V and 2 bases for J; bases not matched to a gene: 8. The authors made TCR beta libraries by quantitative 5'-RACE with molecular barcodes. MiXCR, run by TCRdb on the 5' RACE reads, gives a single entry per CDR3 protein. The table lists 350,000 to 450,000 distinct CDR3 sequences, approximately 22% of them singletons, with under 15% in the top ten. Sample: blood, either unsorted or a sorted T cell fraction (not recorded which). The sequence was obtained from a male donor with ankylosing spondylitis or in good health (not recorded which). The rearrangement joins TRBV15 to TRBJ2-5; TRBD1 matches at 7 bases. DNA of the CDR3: TGTGCCACCAGCAGAAGGGACAGCGCCATACAAGAGACCCAGTACTTC. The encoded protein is CATSRRDSAIQETQYF.